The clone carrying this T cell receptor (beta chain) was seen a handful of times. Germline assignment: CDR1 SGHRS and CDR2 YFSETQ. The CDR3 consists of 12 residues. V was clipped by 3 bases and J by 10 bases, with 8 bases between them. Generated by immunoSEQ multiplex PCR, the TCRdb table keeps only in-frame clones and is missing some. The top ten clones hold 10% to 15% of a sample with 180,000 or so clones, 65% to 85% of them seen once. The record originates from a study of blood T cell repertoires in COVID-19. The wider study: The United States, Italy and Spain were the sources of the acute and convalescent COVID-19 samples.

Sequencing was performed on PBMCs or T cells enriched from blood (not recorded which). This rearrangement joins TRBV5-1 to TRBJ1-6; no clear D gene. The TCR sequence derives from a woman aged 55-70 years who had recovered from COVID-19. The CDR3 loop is CASSSGNSPLHF. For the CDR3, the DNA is TGCGCCAGCAGCTCGGGAAACTCACCCCTCCACTTT.